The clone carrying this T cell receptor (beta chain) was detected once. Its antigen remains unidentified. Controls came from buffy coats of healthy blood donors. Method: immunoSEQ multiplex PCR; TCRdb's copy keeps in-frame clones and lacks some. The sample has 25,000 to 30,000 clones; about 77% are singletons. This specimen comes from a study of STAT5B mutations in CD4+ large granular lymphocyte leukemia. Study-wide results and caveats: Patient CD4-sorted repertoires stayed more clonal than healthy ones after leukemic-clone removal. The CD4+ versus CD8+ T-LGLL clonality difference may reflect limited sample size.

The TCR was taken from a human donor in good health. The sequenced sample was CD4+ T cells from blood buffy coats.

The CDR3 DNA is TGTGCCAGCAGAGACCCTAGGGGGGGCGGCACTGAAGCTTTCTTT. Protein sequence: CASRDPRGGGTEAFF. The gene calls are TRBV6-6 and TRBJ1-1; D possibly corresponds to TRBD1 (6 bases). The CDR3 sequence is 15 residues long. Germline V lookup: CDR1 MNHNY, CDR2 SVGAGI (reference sequence). The germline V and J ends were trimmed by 6 bases and 4 bases, with 18 bases remaining between them.